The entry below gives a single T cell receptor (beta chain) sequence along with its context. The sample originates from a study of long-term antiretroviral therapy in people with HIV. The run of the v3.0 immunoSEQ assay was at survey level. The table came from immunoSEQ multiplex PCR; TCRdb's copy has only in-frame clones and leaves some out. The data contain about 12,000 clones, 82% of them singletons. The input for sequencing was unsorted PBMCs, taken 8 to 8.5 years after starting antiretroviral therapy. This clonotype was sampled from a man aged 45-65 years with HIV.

The chain's CDR3 is CASSLPGHWANNGYTF. Here the CDR3 DNA reads TGTGCCAGCAGCTTACCGGGACACTGGGCAAATAATGGCTACACCTTC. The genes are TRBV7-9 and TRBJ1-2; D possibly corresponds to TRBD1 (6 bases). The CDR3 has 16 amino acids. V was pared by 2 bases and J by 6 bases, with 19 bases between. Per germline, CDR1 SEHNR and CDR2 FQNEAQ (reference sequence).